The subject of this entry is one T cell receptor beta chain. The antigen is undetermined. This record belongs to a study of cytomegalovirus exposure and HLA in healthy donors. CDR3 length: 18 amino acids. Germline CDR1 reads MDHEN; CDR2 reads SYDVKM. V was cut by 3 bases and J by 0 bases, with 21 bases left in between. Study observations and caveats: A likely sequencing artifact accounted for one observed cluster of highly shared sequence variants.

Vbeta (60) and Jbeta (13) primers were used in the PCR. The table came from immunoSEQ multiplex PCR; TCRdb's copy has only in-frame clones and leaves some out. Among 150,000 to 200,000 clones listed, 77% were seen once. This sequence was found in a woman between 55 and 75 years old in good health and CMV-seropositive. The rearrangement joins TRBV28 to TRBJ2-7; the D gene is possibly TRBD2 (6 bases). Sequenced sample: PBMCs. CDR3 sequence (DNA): TGTGCCAGCAGTTTTGGTATTACGGGAGACAAACCCTCCTACGAGCAGTACTTC. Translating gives CASSFGITGDKPSYEQYF.